The 24 T cell receptor beta chains presented below share a single source sample, sequenced in a study of STAT5B mutations in CD4+ large granular lymphocyte leukemia. Clones were sequenced by immunoSEQ multiplex PCR, and TCRdb holds only the in-frame ones, with some missing. This sample has about 30,000 clones, with roughly three quarters found just once. The sample consisted of CD4+ T cells from blood buffy coats. The source is a human donor in good health.

The V call is TRBV28, the J call TRBJ1-2, with TRBD1 matching over 7 bases. The CDR3 contains 15 residues. The V gene end was trimmed by 6 bases and the J gene end by 5 bases; junction bases not matched to a gene: 12. Looked up from germline, CDR1 is MDHEN and CDR2 is SYDVKM. DNA of the CDR3: TGTGCCAGCAGATCCCTCTCCCGGGACAGATATGGCTACACCTTC. This translates into CASRSLSRDRYGYTF.

The chain has TRBV29-1 and TRBJ1-1; D might be TRBD1 (6 bases). There are 12 residues in the CDR3. Trimming took 7 bases from V and 5 from J, leaving 14 bases between them. Germline assignment: CDR1 SQVTM and CDR2 ANQGSEA. Here the CDR3 reads CSAGHRETEAFF. The CDR3 DNA reads TGCAGCGCCGGTCACAGGGAGACTGAAGCTTTCTTT.

V is TRBV5-5 and J is TRBJ2-2; the D gene is possibly TRBD1 (6 bases). This CDR3 is 13 amino acids long. From germline, CDR1 is SGHKS and CDR2 YYEKEE (reference sequence). The V end lost 5 bases, the J end lost 7 bases, and 12 bases lay between the germline ends. CDR3 loop: CASSSGVNGELFF. The CDR3 nucleotides read TGTGCCAGCAGTTCAGGGGTAAACGGGGAGCTGTTTTTT.

This rearrangement joins TRBV5-1 to TRBJ1-3; D may be TRBD1 (5 bases). The CDR3 length is 15 residues. CDR1 SGHRS and CDR2 YFSETQ come from the germline V gene. V lost 1 base to trimming and J lost 4 bases, with 12 bases between them. CDR3 amino acids: CASSLRQGGGNTIYF. The CDR3 DNA reads TGCGCCAGCAGCTTGAGGCAGGGTGGAGGAAACACCATATATTTT.

The genes are TRBV30 and TRBJ1-4; D gene uncertain. Trimming cost V 0 bases and J 0 bases, with 8 bases left between them. This CDR3 is 15 amino acids long. The germline CDR1 and CDR2 sequences are GTSNPN and SVGIG (reference sequence). The CDR3 bases are TGTGCCTGGAGTGTCGGCAGTGCAACTAATGAAAAACTGTTTTTT. Protein product: CAWSVGSATNEKLFF. Combining the CDR3 with reference TRBV30 and TRBJ1-4 gives the whole variable domain SQTIHQWPATLVQPVGSPLSLECTVEGTSNPNLYWYRQAAGRGLQLLFYSVGIGQISSEVPQNLSASRPQDRQFILSSKKLLLSDSGFYLCAWSVGSATNEKLFFGSGTQLSVL.

This chain uses TRBV5-1 with TRBJ2-2; TRBD1 matches at 7 bases. V shed 4 bases, J shed 7 bases, and the junction held 7 bases outside the gene matches. This CDR3 has 14 residues. Germline V gene data show CDR1 as SGHRS and CDR2 as YFSETQ. The CDR3 bases are TGCGCCAGCAGCAACCGACAGGGCTACGGGGAGCTGTTTTTT. Its protein product is CASSNRQGYGELFF.

The chain carries TRBV6-6 and TRBJ1-1; D remains unclear. V was pared by 6 bases and J by 2 bases, with 16 bases between. CDR3 length: 15 residues. CDR1 and CDR2 (germline): MNHNY, SVGAGI (reference sequence). The CDR3 nucleotides are TGTGCCAGCAGATGGCCGGGAATCAATAACACTGAAGCTTTCTTT. It yields the protein CASRWPGINNTEAFF.

The chain recombines TRBV7-2 with TRBJ1-2; D gene uncertain. V was shortened by 4 bases and J by 11 bases, with 2 bases between the two germline ends. Looked up from germline, CDR1 is SGHTA and CDR2 is FQGNSA. The CDR3 length is 8 residues. The CDR3 loop is CASSWYTF. CDR3 coding DNA: TGTGCCAGCAGCTGGTACACCTTC.

The chain employs TRBV15 and TRBJ2-3; 10 positions match TRBD1. The CDR3 length is 15 residues. After removal of 4 bases from V and 1 base from J, the junction contained 2 bases not matched to a gene. The germline V gene has CDR1 LNHNV and CDR2 YYDKDF (reference sequence). The CDR3 sequence: CATSKGQGGTDTQYF. CDR3 nucleotide sequence: TGTGCCACCAGCAAAGGACAGGGGGGCACAGATACGCAGTATTTT.

This clone has just one count. The J gene is TRBJ2-3, the V gene TRBV9, with 12 bases lining up with TRBD2. Germline CDR1 reads SGDLS; CDR2 reads YYNGEE. The CDR3 runs to 16 residues. Trimming cost V 3 bases and J 5 bases; bases outside gene matches: 7. The CDR3 sequence is CASSATRTSGVDTQYF. The CDR3 nucleotides read TGTGCCAGCAGCGCTACTCGGACTAGCGGGGTAGATACGCAGTATTTT.

The chain joins TRBV5-1 to TRBJ1-1; 7 bases are shared with TRBD1. The CDR3 is 14 amino acids. The germline V gene encodes CDR1 SGHRS and CDR2 YFSETQ. V lost 6 bases and J lost 0; bases outside the gene matches: 5. CDR3 nucleotides: TGCGCCAGCACCTCGACAGGGTTGAACACTGAAGCTTTCTTT. This encodes CASTSTGLNTEAFF.

There are a few counts of this clone. The chain combines TRBV6-1 with TRBJ2-1; maybe TRBD2 (7 bases). The CDR3 consists of 18 residues. The germline V and J ends were trimmed by 6 bases and 0 bases, with 21 bases remaining between them. Germline CDR1 and CDR2: MNHNS and SASEGT. CDR3 coding DNA: TGTGCCAGCAGCGAACATCGCGGGGGCGGCTCCTCCTACAATGAGCAGTTCTTC. This codes for CASSEHRGGGSSYNEQFF.

The chain couples TRBV19 to TRBJ1-5, with D possibly TRBD1 on 5 matching bases. CDR3 length equals 14 residues. Germline loops: CDR1 LNHDA, CDR2 SQIVND (reference sequence). With 5 bases removed from V and 4 bases from J, the gap between germline ends came to 12 bases. The CDR3 DNA sequence: TGTGCCAGTAGTGGAGGGGCTGGAAATCAGCCCCAGCATTTT. Amino acids: CASSGGAGNQPQHF. Full variable domain (rest looked up from reference TRBV19 and TRBJ1-5): DGGITQSPKYLFRKEGQNVTLSCEQNLNHDAMYWYRQDPGQGLRLIYYSQIVNDFQKGDIAEGYSVSREKKESFPLTVTSAQKNPTAFYLCASSGGAGNQPQHFGDGTRLSIL.

The chain has TRBV2 and TRBJ2-1; 14 bases line up with TRBD2. Germline assignment: CDR1 SNHLY and CDR2 FYNNEI. V dropped 3 bases and J dropped 10; count of bases not matched to a gene: 5. The CDR3 has 15 amino acids. The DNA of the CDR3 is TGTGCCAGCAGTGAGACTAGCGGGGGGGCACAGGAGCAGTTCTTC. This translates into CASSETSGGAQEQFF.

The chain employs TRBV27 and TRBJ2-6; the match to TRBD2 covers 8 bases. The length of the CDR3 is 18 residues. CDR1 is MNHEY and CDR2 is SMNVEV in the germline V gene (reference sequence). V lost 5 bases and J lost 0; bases outside the gene matches: 9. The CDR3 here is CASSPAGGQNSGANVLTF. CDR3 in DNA: TGTGCCAGCAGTCCGGCGGGGGGCCAAAACTCTGGGGCCAACGTCCTGACTTTC.

Only a few counts were recorded for this clone. The J gene is TRBJ2-7, the V gene TRBV5-1, with D perhaps TRBD2 (6 bases). The CDR3 is 15 residues long. From germline, CDR1 is SGHRS and CDR2 YFSETQ. Trimming pared 4 bases from V and 7 bases from J, leaving 21 bases between. The chain's CDR3 is CASSPELAEPPEQYF. In DNA form, the CDR3 reads TGCGCCAGCAGCCCAGAATTAGCGGAACCCCCGGAGCAGTACTTC.

V gene TRBV7-8 combines with J gene TRBJ2-7, with 7 nucleotides matching TRBD1. V lost 1 base and J lost 4; bases outside the gene matches: 4. The CDR3 has 14 residues. Germline assignment: CDR1 SGHVS and CDR2 FQNEAQ. CDR3 region: CASSLGQGVYEQYF. The CDR3 coding sequence is TGTGCCAGCAGCTTAGGCCAGGGGGTATACGAGCAGTACTTC.

The rearrangement uses TRBV5-8 and TRBJ1-5, with D possibly being TRBD1 (5 bases). Per the germline V gene, CDR1 is SGHTS and CDR2 is YDEGEE. Trimming removed 4 bases at V and 0 bases at J, with 14 bases between. The CDR3 totals 16 residues. The CDR3, as DNA: TGTGCCAGCAGCGTGACAGTGAGGATTAGCAATCAGCCCCAGCATTTT. Translation: CASSVTVRISNQPQHF. Complete variable domain (other parts from reference TRBV5-8 and TRBJ1-5): EAGVTQSPTHLIKTRGQQATLRCSPISGHTSVYWYQQALGLGLQFLLWYDEGEERNRGNFPPRFSGRQFPNYSSELNVNALELEDSALYLCASSVTVRISNQPQHFGDGTRLSIL.

This chain connects TRBV19 to TRBJ2-5, with 7 positions matching TRBD2. This CDR3 region has 14 residues. V shed 4 bases and J 5 bases; nucleotides not matched to a gene: 7. Germline V CDR1 and CDR2: LNHDA, SQIVND (reference sequence). DNA of the CDR3: TGTGCCAGTAGTAACCCCTGGCGGGAGGAGACCCAGTACTTC. It codes for CASSNPWREETQYF.

The chain recombines TRBV6-4 with TRBJ1-1; TRBD1 aligns across 9 bases. Germline CDR1 MRHNA, CDR2 SNTAGT. CDR3 length: 13 amino acids. With 6 bases clipped from V and 9 bases from J, the junction kept 8 bases outside the gene matches. Written as DNA, the CDR3 is TGTGCCAGCAGGGGGGGACAGGGCGATCAAGCTTTCTTT. It yields the protein CASRGGQGDQAFF.

The chain combines TRBV6-1 with TRBJ1-5; tentatively, D is TRBD1 (5 bases). Germline V CDR1 and CDR2: MNHNS, SASEGT. The V end was cut by 8 bases, the J end by 1 base, with 15 bases between. This CDR3 spans 15 amino acids. The DNA for the CDR3 is TGTGCCAGCGGGGCCGCCGCGGCGAGCAATCAGCCCCAGCATTTT. Amino acids: CASGAAAASNQPQHF.

V is TRBV6-4 and J is TRBJ1-1; possibly TRBD1 for D (6 bases). Trimming left V 6 bases short and J 4 bases short, with 12 bases between. The CDR3 has 13 amino acids. Germline CDR1 MRHNA, CDR2 SNTAGT. CDR3 residues: CASSRIRGTEAFF. Here the CDR3 DNA reads TGTGCCAGCAGCCGAATCAGGGGCACTGAAGCTTTCTTT.

The CDR3 sequence is CASSKNEGGYTF. In DNA, the CDR3 is TGTGCCAGCAGCAAAAATGAGGGCGGCTACACCTTC. J is TRBJ1-2 and V is TRBV5-6; the D is unclear. The CDR3 is 12 amino acids. CDR1 and CDR2 from the germline V gene are SGHDT and YYEEEE. The germline V and J ends were trimmed by 4 bases and 8 bases, with 12 bases remaining between them.

The chain couples TRBV5-4 to TRBJ2-3, with D perhaps assigned TRBD1 or TRBD2 (6 bases each). This CDR3 is built from 13 residues. Trimming pared 0 bases from V and 6 bases from J, leaving 8 bases between. Germline CDR1 is SGHNT and CDR2 is YYREEE (reference sequence). The CDR3 region has the DNA TGTGCCAGCAGCTTGGGGGGGGCCGATACGCAGTATTTT. It codes for CASSLGGADTQYF.